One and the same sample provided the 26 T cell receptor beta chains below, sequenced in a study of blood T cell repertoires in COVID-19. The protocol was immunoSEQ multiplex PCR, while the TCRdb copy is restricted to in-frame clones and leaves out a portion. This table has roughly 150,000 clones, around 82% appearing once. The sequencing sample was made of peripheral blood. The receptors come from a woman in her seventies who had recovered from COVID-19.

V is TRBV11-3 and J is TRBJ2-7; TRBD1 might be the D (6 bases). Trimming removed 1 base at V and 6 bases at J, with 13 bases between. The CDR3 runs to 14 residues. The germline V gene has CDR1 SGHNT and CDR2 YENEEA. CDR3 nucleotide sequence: TGTGCCAGCAGCTTAGGGGAACAGGGACGCGAGCAGTACTTC. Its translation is CASSLGEQGREQYF.

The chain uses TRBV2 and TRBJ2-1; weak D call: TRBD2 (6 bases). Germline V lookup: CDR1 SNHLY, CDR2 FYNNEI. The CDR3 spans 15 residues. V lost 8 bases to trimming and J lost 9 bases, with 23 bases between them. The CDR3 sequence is CASLTLGGAVGEQFF. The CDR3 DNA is TGTGCCAGCCTCACCCTGGGGGGTGCGGTGGGTGAGCAGTTCTTC.

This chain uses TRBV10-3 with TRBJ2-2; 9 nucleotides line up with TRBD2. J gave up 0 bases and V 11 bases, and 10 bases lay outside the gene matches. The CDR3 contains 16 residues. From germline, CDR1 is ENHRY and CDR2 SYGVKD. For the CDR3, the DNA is TGTGCCGCCCATCAAGGACTAGCGACGAACACCGGGGAGCTGTTTTTT. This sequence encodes CAAHQGLATNTGELFF.

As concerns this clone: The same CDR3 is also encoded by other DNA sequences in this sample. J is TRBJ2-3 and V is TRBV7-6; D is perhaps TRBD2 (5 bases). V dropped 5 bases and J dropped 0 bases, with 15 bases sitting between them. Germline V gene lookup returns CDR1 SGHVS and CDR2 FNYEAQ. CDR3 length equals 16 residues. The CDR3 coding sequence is TGTGCCAGCAGCCCGAGGGTGGCAACTAGCACAGATACGCAGTATTTT. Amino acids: CASSPRVATSTDTQYF. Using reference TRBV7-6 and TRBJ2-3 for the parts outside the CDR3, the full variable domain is GAGVSQSPRYKVTKRGQDVALRCDPISGHVSLYWYRQALGQGPEFLTYFNYEAQQDKSGLPNDRFSAERPEGSISTLTIQRTEQRDSAMYRCASSPRVATSTDTQYFGPGTRLTVL.

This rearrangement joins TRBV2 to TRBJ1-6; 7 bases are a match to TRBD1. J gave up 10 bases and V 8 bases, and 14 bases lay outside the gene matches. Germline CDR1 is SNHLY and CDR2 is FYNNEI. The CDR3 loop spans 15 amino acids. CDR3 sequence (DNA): TGTGCCAGCGCCCCCCCAACAGGGGATGGCTCACCCCTCCACTTT. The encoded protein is CASAPPTGDGSPLHF.

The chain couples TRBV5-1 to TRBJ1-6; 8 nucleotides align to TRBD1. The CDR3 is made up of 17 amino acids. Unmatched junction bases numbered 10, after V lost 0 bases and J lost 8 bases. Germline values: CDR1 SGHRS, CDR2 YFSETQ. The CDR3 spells CASSLGGGTGAYSPLHF. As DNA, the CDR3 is TGCGCCAGCAGCTTGGGCGGCGGGACAGGAGCTTATTCACCCCTCCACTTT. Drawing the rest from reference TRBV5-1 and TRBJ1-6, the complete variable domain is KAGVTQTPRYLIKTRGQQVTLSCSPISGHRSVSWYQQTPGQGLQFLFEYFSETQRNKGNFPGRFSGRQFSNSRSEMNVSTLELGDSALYLCASSLGGGTGAYSPLHFGNGTRLTVT.

The CDR3 DNA is TGTGCCACCAGCAGAGATCCCGGGGCAACTAATGAAAAACTGTTTTTT. Translated: CATSRDPGATNEKLFF. The chain joins TRBV15 to TRBJ1-4, with D hard to call. This CDR3 spans 16 amino acids. V was cut by 0 bases and J by 0 bases, with 8 bases left in between. Germline loops: CDR1 LNHNV, CDR2 YYDKDF (reference sequence).

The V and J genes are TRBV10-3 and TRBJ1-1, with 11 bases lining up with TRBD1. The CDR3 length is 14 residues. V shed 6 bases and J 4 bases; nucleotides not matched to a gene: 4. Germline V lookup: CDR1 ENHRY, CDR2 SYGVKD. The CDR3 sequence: CAISTGTGGTEAFF. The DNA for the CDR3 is TGTGCCATCAGCACCGGGACAGGGGGCACTGAAGCTTTCTTT.

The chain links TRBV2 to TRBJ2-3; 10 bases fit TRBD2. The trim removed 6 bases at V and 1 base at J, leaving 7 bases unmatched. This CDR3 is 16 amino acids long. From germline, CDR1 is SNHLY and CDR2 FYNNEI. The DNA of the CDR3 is TGTGCCAGCAGACCGATAGCGGGAGGACGCACAGATACGCAGTATTTT. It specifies CASRPIAGGRTDTQYF.

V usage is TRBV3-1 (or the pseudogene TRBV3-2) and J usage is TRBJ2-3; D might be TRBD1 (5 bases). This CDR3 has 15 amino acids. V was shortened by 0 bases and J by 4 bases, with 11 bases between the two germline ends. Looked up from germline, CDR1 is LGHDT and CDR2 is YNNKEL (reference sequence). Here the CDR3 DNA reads TGTGCCAGCAGCCAAGATTGGCAGGGCCCAGATACGCAGTATTTT. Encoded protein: CASSQDWQGPDTQYF.

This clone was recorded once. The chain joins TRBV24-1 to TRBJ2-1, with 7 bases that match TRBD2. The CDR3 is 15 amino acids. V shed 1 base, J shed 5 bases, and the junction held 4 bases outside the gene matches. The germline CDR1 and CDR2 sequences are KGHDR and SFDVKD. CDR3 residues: CATSDFGDYDNEQFF. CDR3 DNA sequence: TGTGCCACCAGTGATTTCGGGGACTACGACAATGAGCAGTTCTTC.

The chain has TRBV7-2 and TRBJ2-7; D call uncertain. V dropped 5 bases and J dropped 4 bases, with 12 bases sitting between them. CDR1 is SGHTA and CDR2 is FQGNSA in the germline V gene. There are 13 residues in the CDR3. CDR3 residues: CASSPAKEYEQYF. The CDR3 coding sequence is TGTGCCAGCAGCCCGGCTAAGGAGTACGAGCAGTACTTC.

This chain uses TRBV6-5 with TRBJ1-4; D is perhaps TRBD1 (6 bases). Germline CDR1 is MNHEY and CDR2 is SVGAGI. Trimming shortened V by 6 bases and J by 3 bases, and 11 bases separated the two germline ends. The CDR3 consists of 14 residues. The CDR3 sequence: CASSRRGSNEKLFF. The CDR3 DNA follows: TGTGCCAGCAGCCGAAGGGGGTCTAATGAAAAACTGTTTTTT.

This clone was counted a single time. The DNA for the CDR3 is TGCGCCACCAGACGATCCGGGCTAGCGGAAGAGACCCAGTACTTC. Translation gives CATRRSGLAEETQYF. The genes are TRBV5-1 and TRBJ2-5; TRBD2 matches 7 bases. The CDR3 loop spans 15 amino acids. The V gene's germline CDR1 is SGHRS and CDR2 YFSETQ. The V gene end was trimmed by 9 bases and the J gene end by 3 bases; junction bases not matched to a gene: 14.

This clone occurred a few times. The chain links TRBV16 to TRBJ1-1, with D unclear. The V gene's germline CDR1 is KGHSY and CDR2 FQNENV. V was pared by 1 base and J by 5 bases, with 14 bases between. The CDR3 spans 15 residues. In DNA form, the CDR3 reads TGTGCCAGCAGCCAATGGCGGGGTTTAGGGACTGAAGCTTTCTTT. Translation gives CASSQWRGLGTEAFF.

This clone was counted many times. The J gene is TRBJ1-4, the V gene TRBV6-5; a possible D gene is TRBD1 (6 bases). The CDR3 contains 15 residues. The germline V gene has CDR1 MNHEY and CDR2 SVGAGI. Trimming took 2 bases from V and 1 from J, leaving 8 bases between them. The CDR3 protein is CASSYTTGTNEKLFF. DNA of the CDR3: TGTGCCAGCAGTTACACGACAGGAACTAATGAAAAACTGTTTTTT.

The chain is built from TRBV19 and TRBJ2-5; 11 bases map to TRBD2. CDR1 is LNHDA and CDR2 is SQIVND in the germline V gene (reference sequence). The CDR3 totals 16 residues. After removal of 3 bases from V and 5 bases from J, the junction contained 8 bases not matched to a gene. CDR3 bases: TGTGCCAGTAGTATCGCCCCGGCTAGCGGGGGGGAGACCCAGTACTTC. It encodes CASSIAPASGGETQYF.

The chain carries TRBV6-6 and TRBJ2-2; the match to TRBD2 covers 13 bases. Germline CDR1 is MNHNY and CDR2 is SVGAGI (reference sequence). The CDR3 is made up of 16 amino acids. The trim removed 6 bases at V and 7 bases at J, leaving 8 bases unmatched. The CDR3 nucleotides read TGTGCCAGCAGACCCACTAGCGGGAGGGCCGGCGGGGAGCTGTTTTTT. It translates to CASRPTSGRAGGELFF.

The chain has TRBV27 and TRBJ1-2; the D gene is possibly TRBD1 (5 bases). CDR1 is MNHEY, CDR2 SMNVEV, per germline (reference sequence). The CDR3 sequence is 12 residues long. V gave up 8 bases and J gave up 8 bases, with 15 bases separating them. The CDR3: CASLGRDGGYTF. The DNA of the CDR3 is TGTGCCAGCCTCGGCAGGGATGGAGGCTACACCTTC.

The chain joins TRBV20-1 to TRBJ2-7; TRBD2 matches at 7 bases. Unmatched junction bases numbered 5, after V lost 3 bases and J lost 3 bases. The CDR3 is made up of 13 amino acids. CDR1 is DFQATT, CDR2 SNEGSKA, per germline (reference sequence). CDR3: CSASLPGGYEQYF. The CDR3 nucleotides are TGCAGTGCTAGTTTGCCGGGGGGCTACGAGCAGTACTTC.

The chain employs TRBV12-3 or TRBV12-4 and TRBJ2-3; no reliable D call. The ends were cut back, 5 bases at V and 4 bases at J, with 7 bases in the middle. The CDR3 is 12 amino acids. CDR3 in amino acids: CASSPPPDTQYF. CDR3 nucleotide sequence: TGTGCCAGCAGTCCTCCCCCAGATACGCAGTATTTT.

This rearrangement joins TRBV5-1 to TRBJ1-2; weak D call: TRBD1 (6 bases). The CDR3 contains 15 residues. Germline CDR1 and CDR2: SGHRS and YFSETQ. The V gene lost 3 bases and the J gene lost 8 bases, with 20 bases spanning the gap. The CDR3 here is CASSWGHPSRDGYTF. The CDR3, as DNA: TGCGCCAGCAGCTGGGGACACCCGAGCAGGGACGGCTACACCTTC. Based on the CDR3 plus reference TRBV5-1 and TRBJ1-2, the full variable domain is KAGVTQTPRYLIKTRGQQVTLSCSPISGHRSVSWYQQTPGQGLQFLFEYFSETQRNKGNFPGRFSGRQFSNSRSEMNVSTLELGDSALYLCASSWGHPSRDGYTFGSGTRLTVV.

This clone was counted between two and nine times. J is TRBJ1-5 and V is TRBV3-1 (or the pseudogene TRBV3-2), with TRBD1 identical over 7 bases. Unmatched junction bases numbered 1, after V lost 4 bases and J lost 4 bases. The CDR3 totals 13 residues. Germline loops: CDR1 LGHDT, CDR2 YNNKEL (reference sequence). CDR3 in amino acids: CASSRDRNQPQHF. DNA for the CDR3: TGTGCCAGCAGCCGGGACAGAAATCAGCCCCAGCATTTT.

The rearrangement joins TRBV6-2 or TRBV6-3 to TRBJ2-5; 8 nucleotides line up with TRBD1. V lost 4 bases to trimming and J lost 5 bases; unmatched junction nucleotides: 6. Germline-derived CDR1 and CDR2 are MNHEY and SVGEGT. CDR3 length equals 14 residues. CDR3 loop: CASSFADRAETQYF. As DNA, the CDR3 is TGTGCCAGCAGTTTCGCGGACAGGGCGGAGACCCAGTACTTC.

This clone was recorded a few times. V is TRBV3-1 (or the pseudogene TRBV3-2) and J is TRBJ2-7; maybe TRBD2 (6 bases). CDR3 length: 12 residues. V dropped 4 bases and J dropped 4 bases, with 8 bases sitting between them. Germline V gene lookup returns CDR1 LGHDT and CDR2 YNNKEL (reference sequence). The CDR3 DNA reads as TGTGCCAGCAGCCGGGACTTTTACGAGCAGTACTTC. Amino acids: CASSRDFYEQYF.

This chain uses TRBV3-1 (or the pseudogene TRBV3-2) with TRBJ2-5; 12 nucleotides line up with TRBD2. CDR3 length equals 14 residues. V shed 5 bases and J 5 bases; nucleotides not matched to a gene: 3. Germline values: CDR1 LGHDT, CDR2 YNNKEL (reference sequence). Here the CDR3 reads CASSKGTSGETQYF. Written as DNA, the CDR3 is TGTGCCAGCAGCAAGGGGACTAGCGGGGAGACCCAGTACTTC.